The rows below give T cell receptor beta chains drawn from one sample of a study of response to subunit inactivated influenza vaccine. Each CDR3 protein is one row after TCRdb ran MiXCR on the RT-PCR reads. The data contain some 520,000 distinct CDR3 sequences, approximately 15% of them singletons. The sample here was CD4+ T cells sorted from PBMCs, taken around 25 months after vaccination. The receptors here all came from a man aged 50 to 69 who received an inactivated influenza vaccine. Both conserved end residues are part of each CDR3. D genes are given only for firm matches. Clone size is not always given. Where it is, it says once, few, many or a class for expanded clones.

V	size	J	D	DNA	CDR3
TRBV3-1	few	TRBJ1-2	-	TGTGCCAGCAGCCAAGGCGGGACGTATGGCTACACCTTC	CASSQGGTYGYTF
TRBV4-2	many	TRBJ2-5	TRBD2	TGTGCCAGCAGCCAAGATGCCAGCGGGGGAGGAGAGACCCAGTACTTC	CASSQDASGGGETQYF
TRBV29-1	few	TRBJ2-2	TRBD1	TGCAGCGCATCTCCGGGACAGGGGAGGACCGGGGAGCTGTTTTTT	CSASPGQGRTGELFF
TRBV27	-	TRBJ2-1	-	TGTGCCAGCAGTTCAAGAGGGGCATATGAGCAGTTCTTC	CASSSRGAYEQFF
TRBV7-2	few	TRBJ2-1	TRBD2	TGTGCCAGCAGCTTAGGGATAAGCGGGGTGAATGAGCAGTTCTTC	CASSLGISGVNEQFF
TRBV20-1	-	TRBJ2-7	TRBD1	TGCAGTGCTAGAAAGGGACAGGGGTTTGGTACCTACGAGCAGTACTTC	CSARKGQGFGTYEQYF
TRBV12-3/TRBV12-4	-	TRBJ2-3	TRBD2	TGTGCCAGCACCAAACTAGCGGGAGTTACAGATACGCAGTATTTT	CASTKLAGVTDTQYF
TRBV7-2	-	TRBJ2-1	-	TGTGCCAGCAGCAGAACGCAGGGGGGGATTTCCTACAATGAGCAGTTCTTC	CASSRTQGGISYNEQFF
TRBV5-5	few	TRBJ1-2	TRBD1	TGTGCCAGCAGCTTGTGGGACAGGGGCGTTTTTGGTGGCTACACCTTC	CASSLWDRGVFGGYTF
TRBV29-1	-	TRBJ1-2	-	TGCAGCGTTGAAGAATTCGCGACAGCCACTGGCTACACCTTC	CSVEEFATATGYTF
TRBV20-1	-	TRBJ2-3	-	TGCAGTGCTAGCGGAGGGGCTACCATCACAAATACGCAGTATTTT	CSASGGATITNTQYF
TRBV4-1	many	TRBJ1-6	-	TGCGCCAGCAGCCAAAATATCGGGCTGTCACCCCTCCACTTT	CASSQNIGLSPLHF
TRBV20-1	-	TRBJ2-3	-	TGCAGTGCTAGAGATCGGGGAGATACGCAGTATTTT	CSARDRGDTQYF
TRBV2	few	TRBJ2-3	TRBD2	TGTGCCAGCAAGCAGCGGGAAGCAGATACGCAGTATTTT	CASKQREADTQYF
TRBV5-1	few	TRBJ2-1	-	TGCGCCAGCAGCTTGGGTTCTTCCCAGGAGCAGTTCTTC	CASSLGSSQEQFF
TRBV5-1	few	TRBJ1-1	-	TGCGCCAGCAGCTTCTTTGGCAGGGAGGGTGAAGCTTTCTTT	CASSFFGREGEAFF